This is a list of T cell receptor beta chains from one sample in a study of metastatic and nonmetastatic thyroid tumors. With MiXCR, TCRdb reprocessed the PCR reads. The sample consists of some 16,000 clones, roughly 23% of them appearing once. The sample consisted of tumor tissue. Receptors were obtained from a female donor with papillary thyroid cancer or a benign thyroid nodule (not recorded which). Some clones in this sample may be carry-over from other donors' samples. The conserved cysteine and the conserved F or W are not part of the CDR3 here.

>TRBV2
ASSSGTGYYEQY
>TRBV6-5
ASSSYDREQF
>TRBV30
AWSEGTGNQPQH
>TRBV28
ASRPSGQGETQY
>TRBV6-1
ASSTLNTGELF
>TRBV7-2
ASSRLAGGSYNEQF
>TRBV28
ASSFGHPYEQY
>TRBV19
ASSIGLTNEKLF
>TRBV4-1
ASSYRGGTEAF
>TRBV20-1
SASLEVVSDTQY
>TRBV6-6
ASSYSGGRGYT
>TRBV30
AWSVGGLDQPQH
>TRBV6-9
ASSRGSSEQF